This T cell receptor (beta chain) came from a study of cytomegalovirus exposure and HLA in healthy donors. The PCR contained 60 Vbeta and 13 Jbeta primers. Clones were read by immunoSEQ multiplex PCR, and TCRdb kept only the in-frame ones, dropping some. The table includes around 58,000 clones, 60% to 80% detected once. The CDR3 contains 15 residues. Trimming removed 6 bases from V and 5 bases from J; junction bases left unmatched: 8. Germline CDR1 reads MDHEN; CDR2 reads SYDVKM. The genes are TRBV28 and TRBJ2-1; TRBD1 matches at 9 bases. The material sequenced was PBMCs. This TCR was sampled from a male donor in good health and CMV-seropositive. As DNA, the CDR3 is TGTGCCAGCAGCTCTGTGGGACAGGGCCACAATGAGCAGTTCTTC. Translation: CASSSVGQGHNEQFF.